Only a few counts were recorded for the clone carrying this T cell receptor beta chain. The data belong to a study of blood T cell repertoires in COVID-19. On the study more broadly: Sources were T cells, B-cell-depleted T cells, or PBMCs; the material itself was cDNA or gDNA.

Authors' methods: Amplification of reference gene primers was used by the study to estimate nucleated cell counts. Here immunoSEQ multiplex PCR was the method, and the copy in TCRdb shows in-frame clones only, minus some. V and J calls and clone size are those listed in that table; D and trimming were worked out from the DNA. The sample has fewer than 250,000 clones; roughly four fifths are singletons. Germline trimming cut 4 bases from V and 0 bases from J; bases unmatched to any gene: 9. The V gene's germline CDR1 is SGHDT and CDR2 YYEEEE. The CDR3 loop spans 16 amino acids. Recovered Cohort 3 donors showed two negative PCRs, clearance, or symptom resolution.

Sequences were obtained from PBMCs or T cells enriched from blood (not recorded which). The receptor was isolated from a man in his 60s who had recovered from COVID-19. The rearrangement uses TRBV5-6 and TRBJ1-2, with TRBD1 identical over 7 bases. The CDR3 here is CASSGGQKNSNYGYTF. CDR3 bases: TGTGCCAGCAGCGGGGGACAGAAAAACTCTAACTATGGCTACACCTTC.